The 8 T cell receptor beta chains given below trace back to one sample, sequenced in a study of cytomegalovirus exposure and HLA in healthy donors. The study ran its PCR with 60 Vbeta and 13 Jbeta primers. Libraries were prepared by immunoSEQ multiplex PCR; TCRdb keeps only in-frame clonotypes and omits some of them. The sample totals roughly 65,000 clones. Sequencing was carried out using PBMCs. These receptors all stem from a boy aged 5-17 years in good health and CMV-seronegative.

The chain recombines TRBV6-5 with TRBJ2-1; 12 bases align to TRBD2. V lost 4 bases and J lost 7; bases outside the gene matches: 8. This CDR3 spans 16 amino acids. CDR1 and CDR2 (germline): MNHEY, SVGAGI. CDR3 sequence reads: CASSSLLAGGRNEQFF. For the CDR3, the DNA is TGTGCCAGCAGTTCCCTCCTAGCGGGAGGGAGAAATGAGCAGTTCTTC.

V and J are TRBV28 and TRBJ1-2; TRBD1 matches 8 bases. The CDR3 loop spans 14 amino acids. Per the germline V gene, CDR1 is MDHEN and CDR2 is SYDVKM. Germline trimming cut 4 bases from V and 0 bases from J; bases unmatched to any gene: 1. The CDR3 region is CASSSGGSNYGYTF. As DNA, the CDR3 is TGTGCCAGCAGTTCAGGGGGCTCTAACTATGGCTACACCTTC.

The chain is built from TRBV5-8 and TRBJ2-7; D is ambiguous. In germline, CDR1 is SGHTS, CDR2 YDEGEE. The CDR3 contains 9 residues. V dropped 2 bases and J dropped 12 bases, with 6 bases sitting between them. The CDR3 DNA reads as TGTGCCAGCAGCTTCCAGGCGTACTTC. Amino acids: CASSFQAYF.

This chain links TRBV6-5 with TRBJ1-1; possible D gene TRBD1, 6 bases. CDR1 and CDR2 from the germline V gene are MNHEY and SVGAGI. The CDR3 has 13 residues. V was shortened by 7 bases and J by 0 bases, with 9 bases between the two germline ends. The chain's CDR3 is CASNTGMNTEAFF. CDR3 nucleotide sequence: TGTGCCAGCAACACAGGGATGAACACTGAAGCTTTCTTT.

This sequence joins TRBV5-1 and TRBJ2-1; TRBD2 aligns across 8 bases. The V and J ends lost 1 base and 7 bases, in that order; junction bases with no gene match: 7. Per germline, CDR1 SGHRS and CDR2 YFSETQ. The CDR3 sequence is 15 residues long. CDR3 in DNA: TGCGCCAGCAGCTTGTCTGCGGGAGGCTGGAATGAGCAGTTCTTC. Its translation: CASSLSAGGWNEQFF.

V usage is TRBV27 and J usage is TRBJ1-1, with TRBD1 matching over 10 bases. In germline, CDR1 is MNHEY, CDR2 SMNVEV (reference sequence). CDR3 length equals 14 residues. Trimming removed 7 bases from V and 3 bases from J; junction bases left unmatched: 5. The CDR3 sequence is CASTPTGGHTEAFF. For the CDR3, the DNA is TGTGCCAGCACCCCGACAGGGGGCCACACTGAAGCTTTCTTT.

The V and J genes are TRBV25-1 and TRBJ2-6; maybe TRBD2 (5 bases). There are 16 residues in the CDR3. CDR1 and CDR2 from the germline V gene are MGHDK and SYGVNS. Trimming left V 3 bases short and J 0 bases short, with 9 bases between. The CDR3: CASSEEEFSGANVLTF. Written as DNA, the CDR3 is TGTGCCAGCAGTGAGGAGGAGTTCTCTGGGGCCAACGTCCTGACTTTC.

CDR3 sequence: CASSGNRVTEAFF. In nucleotides, the CDR3 is TGTGCCAGCAGTGGTAACAGGGTGACTGAAGCTTTCTTT. The rearrangement uses TRBV6-1 and TRBJ1-1; D is possibly TRBD1 (6 bases). Germline assignment: CDR1 MNHNS and CDR2 SASEGT. The V and J ends lost 4 bases and 5 bases respectively, with 11 bases between them. This CDR3 has 13 residues.